The next 5 T cell receptor beta chains were all read from a single sample in a study of blood T cell repertoires in COVID-19. Libraries were prepared by immunoSEQ multiplex PCR; TCRdb keeps only in-frame clonotypes and omits some of them. The sample includes 280,000 or so clones, around nine tenths of them seen just once. Material: PBMCs or T cells enriched from blood (not recorded which). The source of these receptors is a woman aged 45-65 years who had been exposed to COVID-19.

The gene calls are TRBV9 and TRBJ1-2, with D perhaps matching TRBD1 (5 bases). Germline CDR1 SGDLS, CDR2 YYNGEE. This CDR3 is built from 18 residues. V was trimmed by 0 bases and J by 4 bases, leaving 22 bases between them. CDR3 protein: CASSVGSTANPVGYGYTF. The CDR3 DNA reads as TGTGCCAGCAGCGTAGGTTCGACAGCGAACCCAGTAGGCTATGGCTACACCTTC.

The DNA of the CDR3 is TGTGCCAGCAGTTTAGGGACAGTCAACACTGAAGCTTTCTTT. Protein product: CASSLGTVNTEAFF. This chain uses TRBV28 with TRBJ1-1; 7 bases map to TRBD1. V lost 2 bases, J lost 2 bases, and 2 bases stayed unmatched. Germline lookup yields CDR1 MDHEN and CDR2 SYDVKM. This CDR3 spans 14 amino acids.

In this sample, this clone turned up once. The chain links TRBV5-1 to TRBJ2-5; 10 bases fit TRBD2. The germline gives CDR1 SGHRS, CDR2 YFSETQ. The CDR3 extends over 14 amino acids. V dropped 6 bases and J dropped 9; count of bases not matched to a gene: 11. The CDR3 loop is CASNPAGGHGAQYF. In DNA, the CDR3 is TGCGCCAGCAATCCAGCGGGGGGGCACGGGGCCCAGTACTTC.

The J gene is TRBJ2-3, the V gene TRBV10-3, with 9 bases aligning to TRBD2. V trimming: 6 bases; J trimming: 0 bases; junction bases outside the gene matches: 4. Germline V lookup: CDR1 ENHRY, CDR2 SYGVKD. The CDR3 runs to 15 residues. CDR3 amino acids: CAISLAGTSTDTQYF. The CDR3 region has the DNA TGTGCCATCAGCCTAGCGGGGACTAGCACAGATACGCAGTATTTT.

The chain is built from TRBV28 and TRBJ2-5; possibly TRBD1 for D (5 bases). There are 14 residues in the CDR3. The V and J ends lost 2 bases and 2 bases respectively, with 9 bases between them. CDR1 and CDR2 (germline): MDHEN, SYDVKM. CDR3 DNA sequence: TGTGCCAGCAGTTTAAGGCAGGGACAAGAGACCCAGTACTTC. Encoded protein: CASSLRQGQETQYF.